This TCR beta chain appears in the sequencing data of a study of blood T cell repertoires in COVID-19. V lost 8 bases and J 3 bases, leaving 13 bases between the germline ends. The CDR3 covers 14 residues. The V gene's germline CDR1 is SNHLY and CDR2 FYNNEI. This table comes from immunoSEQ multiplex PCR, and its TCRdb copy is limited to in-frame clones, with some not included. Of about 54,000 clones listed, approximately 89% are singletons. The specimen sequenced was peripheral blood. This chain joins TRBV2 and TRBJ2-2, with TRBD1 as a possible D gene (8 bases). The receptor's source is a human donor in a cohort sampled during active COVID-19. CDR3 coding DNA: TGTGCCAGCCGGACAGGGAGGGACACCGGGGAGCTGTTTTTT. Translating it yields CASRTGRDTGELFF.